Listed below are T cell receptor beta chains from one sample, sequenced in a study of chemoradiotherapy in HPV16-positive cancers. Only in-frame clones appear in the TCRdb table, and some are missing; sequencing was by immunoSEQ multiplex PCR. The sample has about 5,000 clones; approximately 80% are singletons. Sequencing was performed on tumor tissue, taken from a patient who underwent chemoradiotherapy. The origin of the receptors is a human donor with HPV-associated anogenital cancer. Each CDR3 is given with its conserved first and last residue. Fields, in order: clone size, D gene, J gene, V gene, CDR3 protein, CDR3 DNA. A D gene is named only where the DNA matches it firmly. A row's size may be missing; if present it is once, few, many or a size class.

>.|TRBD1|TRBJ1-3|TRBV9
CASSPWTGGLRNTIYF
TGTGCCAGCAGCCCCTGGACAGGGGGCCTTAGAAACACCATATATTTT
>.|.|TRBJ1-1|TRBV4-1
CASSRLRQLGTNTEAFF
TGCGCCAGCAGCCGATTGCGACAGCTTGGGACCAACACTGAAGCTTTCTTT
>.|.|TRBJ2-1|TRBV20-1
CSARGQTEQFF
TGCAGTGCTAGGGGGCAAACTGAGCAGTTCTTC
>.|.|TRBJ2-3|TRBV15
CATSRMGGPSTDTQYF
TGTGCCACCAGCCGGATGGGGGGCCCTAGCACAGATACGCAGTATTTT
>once|TRBD1|TRBJ1-5|TRBV2
CASSAQGGNNQPQHF
TGTGCCAGCAGTGCTCAGGGGGGGAACAATCAGCCCCAGCATTTT
>few|TRBD1|TRBJ2-7|TRBV7-9
CASSPGQGNEQYF
TGTGCCAGCAGCCCCGGACAGGGGAACGAGCAGTACTTC
>once|TRBD1|TRBJ1-5|TRBV2
CASRGRGLAQPQHF
TGTGCCAGCAGGGGGAGGGGGCTAGCCCAGCCCCAGCATTTT
>few|.|TRBJ1-3|TRBV29-1
CSGVGPGNTIYF
TGCAGCGGGGTCGGGCCTGGAAACACCATATATTTT
>few|.|TRBJ1-6|TRBV28
CASSDPGPNSPLHF
TGTGCCAGCAGTGACCCGGGACCCAATTCACCCCTCCACTTT
>.|.|TRBJ2-7|TRBV27
CASSTVRSSYEQYF
TGTGCCAGCAGTACTGTCAGAAGCTCCTACGAGCAGTACTTC
>.|TRBD1|TRBJ2-3|TRBV6-5
CASGETGVTDTQYF
TGTGCCAGCGGGGAGACAGGGGTCACAGATACGCAGTATTTT
>.|.|TRBJ1-2|TRBV11-1
CASSLSTGKGYGYTF
TGTGCCAGCAGCTTAAGCACAGGGAAGGGCTATGGCTACACCTTC
>.|.|TRBJ2-1|TRBV5-1
CASSPTPGRHEQFF
TGCGCCAGCAGCCCCACCCCAGGGAGGCATGAGCAGTTCTTC
>.|.|TRBJ1-2|TRBV28
CASSLGRGMGYTF
TGTGCCAGCAGTTTAGGGAGGGGGATGGGCTACACCTTC
>.|.|TRBJ2-7|TRBV7-2
CASSGLSGSHEQYF
TGTGCCAGCAGCGGGCTCAGCGGTAGCCACGAGCAGTACTTC
>.|.|TRBJ2-5|TRBV7-3
CASTDGRAWETQYF
TGTGCCAGCACCGATGGTCGGGCCTGGGAGACCCAGTACTTC
>.|.|TRBJ2-1|TRBV5-5
CASSWDWSSYNEQFF
TGTGCCAGCAGCTGGGACTGGAGCTCCTACAATGAGCAGTTCTTC
>.|.|TRBJ2-3|TRBV27
CASSLVAFRGTQYF
TGTGCCAGCAGTCTGGTGGCGTTTCGAGGTACGCAGTATTTT
>.|TRBD1|TRBJ1-4|TRBV6-6
CASSYSDRGGEKLFF
TGTGCCAGCAGTTACTCCGACAGGGGAGGAGAAAAACTGTTTTTT
>once|TRBD1|TRBJ2-7|TRBV7-9
CASSYPTGPVSYEQYF
TGTGCCAGCAGCTACCCGACAGGGCCAGTGTCCTACGAGCAGTACTTC
>.|.|TRBJ1-1|TRBV10-3
CAISENSFAGGYTEAFF
TGTGCCATCAGTGAGAATAGTTTCGCAGGTGGATACACTGAAGCTTTCTTT
>.|.|TRBJ1-1|TRBV18
CASSPQGSNTEAFF
TGTGCCAGCTCACCACAGGGATCCAACACTGAAGCTTTCTTT
>.|.|TRBJ2-1|TRBV5-1
CASSFQTLDNEQFF
TGCGCCAGCAGCTTCCAGACCCTCGACAATGAGCAGTTCTTC
>.|.|TRBJ1-2|TRBV2
CASSELGDGYTF
TGTGCCAGCAGTGAATTAGGGGATGGCTACACCTTC
>.|.|TRBJ1-1|TRBV6-5
CASSSQGRNTEAFF
TGTGCCAGCAGTTCGCAGGGTAGGAACACTGAAGCTTTCTTT
>.|TRBD2|TRBJ2-1|TRBV7-6
CASSLVAGLAAYNEQFF
TGTGCCAGCAGCTTAGTCGCGGGACTAGCGGCCTACAATGAGCAGTTCTTC
>few|TRBD1|TRBJ1-1|TRBV7-3
CASSLSAGGTEAFF
TGTGCCAGCAGCTTATCAGCAGGGGGCACTGAAGCTTTCTTT
>.|.|TRBJ1-2|TRBV6-1
CASSAGGPSYGYTF
TGTGCCAGCAGTGCAGGAGGCCCTAGCTATGGCTACACCTTC
>.|.|TRBJ1-1|TRBV2
CASIEGTEAFF
TGTGCCAGCATTGAGGGGACTGAAGCTTTCTTT
>.|.|TRBJ1-4|TRBV19
CASSIVAGIRDEKLFF
TGTGCCAGTAGTATAGTCGCCGGGATACGGGATGAAAAACTGTTTTTT
>.|.|TRBJ1-2|TRBV9
CASSVGGGWNGYTF
TGTGCCAGCAGCGTAGGAGGAGGGTGGAATGGCTACACCTTC
>.|.|TRBJ2-7|TRBV4-1
CASSQRTESSYEQYF
TGCGCCAGCAGCCAGAGGACGGAAAGCTCCTACGAGCAGTACTTC
>few|.|TRBJ1-5|TRBV4-2
CASSQDLASNQPQHF
TGTGCCAGCAGCCAAGATCTGGCCAGCAATCAGCCCCAGCATTTT
>.|TRBD2|TRBJ2-7|TRBV6-5
CASSSQRGTYEQYF
TGTGCCAGCAGTTCCCAGCGGGGGACCTACGAGCAGTACTTC
>once|TRBD2|TRBJ2-7|TRBV5-1
CASSLEASGDYEQYF
TGCGCCAGCAGCTTGGAGGCTAGCGGTGACTACGAGCAGTACTTC
>.|.|TRBJ2-7|TRBV9
CASSLTGGQTGTFEQYF
TGTGCCAGCAGCCTGACGGGCGGACAGACGGGGACTTTTGAGCAGTACTTC
>.|TRBD2|TRBJ2-3|TRBV7-9
CASSWGPGLAGELDTQYF
TGTGCCAGCAGCTGGGGGCCGGGACTAGCGGGAGAATTGGATACGCAGTATTTT
>.|.|TRBJ2-3|TRBV6-5
CASSYSIAPTDTQYF
TGTGCCAGCAGTTACTCGATCGCCCCCACAGATACGCAGTATTTT
>.|.|TRBJ2-7|TRBV5-1
CASSFLYEQYF
TGCGCCAGCAGCTTTCTCTACGAGCAGTACTTC
>once|.|TRBJ1-1|TRBV5-5
CASSLKRDNTEAFF
TGTGCCAGCAGCTTGAAACGGGATAACACTGAAGCTTTCTTT
>.|TRBD2|TRBJ2-1|TRBV9
CASSQLAGAVEQFF
TGTGCCAGCAGCCAACTAGCGGGAGCGGTGGAGCAGTTCTTC
>.|TRBD1|TRBJ1-2|TRBV7-8
CASSLAGQGPIGYTF
TGTGCCAGCAGCTTAGCGGGACAGGGGCCTATCGGCTACACCTTC
>.|.|TRBJ1-2|TRBV2
CASTGGRMRDMDYGYTF
TGTGCCAGCACGGGGGGGCGAATGCGAGATATGGACTATGGCTACACCTTC
>.|.|TRBJ2-3|TRBV9
CASSVGGRDPAQYF
TGTGCCAGCAGCGTAGGTGGCAGGGACCCCGCGCAGTATTTT
>.|TRBD1|TRBJ2-5|TRBV7-2
CASSQDRGYQETQYF
TGTGCCAGCAGTCAGGACAGGGGGTACCAAGAGACCCAGTACTTC
>.|.|TRBJ1-6|TRBV6-5
CASSVFSYNSPLHF
TGTGCCAGCAGTGTCTTCTCCTATAATTCACCCCTCCACTTT
>.|.|TRBJ1-6|TRBV15
CATSRDRGRNSPLHF
TGTGCCACCAGCAGAGATCGGGGGAGAAATTCACCCCTCCACTTT
>.|.|TRBJ1-2|TRBV2
CASSEAARGFDGYTF
TGTGCCAGCAGTGAAGCTGCCAGGGGTTTTGATGGCTACACCTTC